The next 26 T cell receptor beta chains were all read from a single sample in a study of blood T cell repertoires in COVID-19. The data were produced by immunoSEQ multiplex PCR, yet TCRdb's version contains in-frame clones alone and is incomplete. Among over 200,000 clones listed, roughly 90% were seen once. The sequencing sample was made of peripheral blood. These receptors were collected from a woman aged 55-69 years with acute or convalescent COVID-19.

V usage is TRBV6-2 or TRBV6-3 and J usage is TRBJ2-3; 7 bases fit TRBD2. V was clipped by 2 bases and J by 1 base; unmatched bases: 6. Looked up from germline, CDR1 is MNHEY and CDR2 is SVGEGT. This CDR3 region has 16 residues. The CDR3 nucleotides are TGTGCCAGCAGTTACCACGCGGGAGTGGGCACAGATACGCAGTATTTT. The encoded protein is CASSYHAGVGTDTQYF.

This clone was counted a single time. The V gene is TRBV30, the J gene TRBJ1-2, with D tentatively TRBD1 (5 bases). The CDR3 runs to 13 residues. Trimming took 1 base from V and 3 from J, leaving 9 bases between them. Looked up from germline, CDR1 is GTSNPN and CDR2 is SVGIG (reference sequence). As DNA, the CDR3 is TGTGCCTGGAGTGCTTCCAGGGACTATGGCTACACCTTC. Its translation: CAWSASRDYGYTF.

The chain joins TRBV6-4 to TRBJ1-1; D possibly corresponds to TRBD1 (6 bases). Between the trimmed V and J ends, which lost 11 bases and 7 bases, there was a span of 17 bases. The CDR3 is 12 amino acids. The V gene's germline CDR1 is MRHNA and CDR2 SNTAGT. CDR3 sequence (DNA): TGTGCCCCTGGCATAGCAGGGGATGAAGCTTTCTTT. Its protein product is CAPGIAGDEAFF.

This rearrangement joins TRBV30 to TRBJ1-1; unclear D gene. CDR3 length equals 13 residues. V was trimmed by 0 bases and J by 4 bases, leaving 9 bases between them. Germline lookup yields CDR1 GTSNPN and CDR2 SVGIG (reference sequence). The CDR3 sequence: CAWSVSSSTEAFF. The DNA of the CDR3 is TGTGCCTGGAGTGTAAGTAGCAGCACTGAAGCTTTCTTT.

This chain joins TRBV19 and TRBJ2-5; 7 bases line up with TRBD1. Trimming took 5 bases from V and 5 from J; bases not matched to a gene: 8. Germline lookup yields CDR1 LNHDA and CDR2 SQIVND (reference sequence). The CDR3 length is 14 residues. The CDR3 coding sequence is TGTGCCAGTAGTGTACGCAGGGGGAAGGAGACCCAGTACTTC. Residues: CASSVRRGKETQYF.

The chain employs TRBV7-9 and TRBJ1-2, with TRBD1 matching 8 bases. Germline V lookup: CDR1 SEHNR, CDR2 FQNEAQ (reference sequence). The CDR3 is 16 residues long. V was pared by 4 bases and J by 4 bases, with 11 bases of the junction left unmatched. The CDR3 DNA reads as TGTGCCAGCAGCTCAGCCGGACAGGGTGGGAGCTATGGCTACACCTTC. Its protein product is CASSSAGQGGSYGYTF.

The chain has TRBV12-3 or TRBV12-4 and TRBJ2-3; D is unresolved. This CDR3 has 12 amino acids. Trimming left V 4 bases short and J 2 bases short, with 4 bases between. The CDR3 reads CASSSYTDTQYF. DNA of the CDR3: TGTGCCAGCAGTTCCTACACAGATACGCAGTATTTT.

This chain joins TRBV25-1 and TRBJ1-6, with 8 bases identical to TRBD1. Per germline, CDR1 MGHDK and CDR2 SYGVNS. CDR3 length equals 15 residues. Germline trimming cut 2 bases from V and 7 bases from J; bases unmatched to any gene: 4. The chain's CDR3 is CASSETRGQNSPLHF. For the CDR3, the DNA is TGTGCCAGCAGTGAAACCAGGGGGCAGAATTCACCCCTCCACTTT.

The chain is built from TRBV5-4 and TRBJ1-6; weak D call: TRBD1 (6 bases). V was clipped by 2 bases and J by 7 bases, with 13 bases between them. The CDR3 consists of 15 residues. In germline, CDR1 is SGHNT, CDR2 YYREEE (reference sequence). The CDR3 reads CASSFRGGLNSPLHF. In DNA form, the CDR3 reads TGTGCCAGCAGCTTTCGTGGGGGCCTAAATTCACCCCTCCACTTT.

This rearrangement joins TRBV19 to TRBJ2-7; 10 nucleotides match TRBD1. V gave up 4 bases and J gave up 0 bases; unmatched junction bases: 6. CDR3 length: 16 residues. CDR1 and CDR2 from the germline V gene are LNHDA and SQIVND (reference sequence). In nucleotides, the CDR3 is TGTGCCAGTAGTAACCCGACAGGGGGCAGCTCCTACGAGCAGTACTTC. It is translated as CASSNPTGGSSYEQYF.

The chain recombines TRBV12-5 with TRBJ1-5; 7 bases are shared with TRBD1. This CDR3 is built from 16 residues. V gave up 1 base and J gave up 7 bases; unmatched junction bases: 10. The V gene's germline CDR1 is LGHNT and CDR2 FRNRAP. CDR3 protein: CASGLDTQGRGQPQHF. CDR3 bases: TGTGCTAGTGGTTTGGACACACAGGGGAGAGGACAGCCCCAGCATTTT.

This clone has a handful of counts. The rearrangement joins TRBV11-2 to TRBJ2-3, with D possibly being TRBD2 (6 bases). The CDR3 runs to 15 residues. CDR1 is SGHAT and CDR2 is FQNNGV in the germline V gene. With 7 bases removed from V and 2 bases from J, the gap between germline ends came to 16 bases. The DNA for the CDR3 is TGTGCCAGCACCGTAATAGCGGCTTCCACAGATACGCAGTATTTT. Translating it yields CASTVIAASTDTQYF.

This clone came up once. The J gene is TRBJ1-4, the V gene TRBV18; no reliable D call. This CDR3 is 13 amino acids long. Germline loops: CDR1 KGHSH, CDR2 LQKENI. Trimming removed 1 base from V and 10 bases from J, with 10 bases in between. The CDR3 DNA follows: TGTGCCAGCTCACCACTGGAGTTGGGAAAACTGTTTTTT. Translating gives CASSPLELGKLFF.

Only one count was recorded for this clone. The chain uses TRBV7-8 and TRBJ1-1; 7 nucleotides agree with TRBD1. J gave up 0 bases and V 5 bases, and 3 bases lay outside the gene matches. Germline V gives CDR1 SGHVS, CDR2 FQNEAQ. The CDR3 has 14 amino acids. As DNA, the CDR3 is TGTGCCAGCAGCCGGGGACAGCTGAACACTGAAGCTTTCTTT. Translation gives CASSRGQLNTEAFF. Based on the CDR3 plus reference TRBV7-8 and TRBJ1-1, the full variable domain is GAGVSQSPRYKVAKRGQDVALRCDPISGHVSLFWYQQALGQGPEFLTYFQNEAQLDKSGLPSDRFFAERPEGSVSTLKIQRTQQEDSAVYLCASSRGQLNTEAFFGQGTRLTVV.

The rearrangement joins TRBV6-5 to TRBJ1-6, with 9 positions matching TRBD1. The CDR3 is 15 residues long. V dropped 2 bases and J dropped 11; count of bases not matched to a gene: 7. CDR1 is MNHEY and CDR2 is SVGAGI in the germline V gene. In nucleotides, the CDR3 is TGTGCCAGCAGTTACCCTTATGGACAGGGGCCACCCCTCCACTTT. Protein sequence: CASSYPYGQGPPLHF.

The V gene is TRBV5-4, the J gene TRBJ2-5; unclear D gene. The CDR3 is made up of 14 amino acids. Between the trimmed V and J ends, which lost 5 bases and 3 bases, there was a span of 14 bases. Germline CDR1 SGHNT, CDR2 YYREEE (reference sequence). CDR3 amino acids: CASRGPNTEETQYF. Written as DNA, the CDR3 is TGTGCCAGCAGGGGCCCGAACACTGAAGAGACCCAGTACTTC.

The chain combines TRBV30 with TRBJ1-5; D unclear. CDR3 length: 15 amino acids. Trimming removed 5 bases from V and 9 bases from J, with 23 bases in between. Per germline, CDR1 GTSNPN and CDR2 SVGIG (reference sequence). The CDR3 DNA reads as TGTGCCTGGGTTAACAGCACCCGACCCGACACGCCCCAGCATTTT. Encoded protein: CAWVNSTRPDTPQHF.

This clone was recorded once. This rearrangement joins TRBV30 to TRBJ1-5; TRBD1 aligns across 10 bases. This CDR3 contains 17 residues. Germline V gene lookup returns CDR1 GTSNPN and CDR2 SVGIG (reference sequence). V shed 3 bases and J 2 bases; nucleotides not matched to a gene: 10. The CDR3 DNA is TGTGCCTGGAGCTCCGGGACAGGGGTAGGAGGCAATCAGCCCCAGCATTTT. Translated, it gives CAWSSGTGVGGNQPQHF.

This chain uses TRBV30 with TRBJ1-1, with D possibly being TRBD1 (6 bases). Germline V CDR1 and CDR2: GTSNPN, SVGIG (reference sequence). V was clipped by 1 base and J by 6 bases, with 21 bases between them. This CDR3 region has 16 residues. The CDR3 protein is CAWSGLSQGWGAEAFF. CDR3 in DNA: TGTGCCTGGAGTGGACTCTCACAGGGTTGGGGCGCTGAAGCTTTCTTT.

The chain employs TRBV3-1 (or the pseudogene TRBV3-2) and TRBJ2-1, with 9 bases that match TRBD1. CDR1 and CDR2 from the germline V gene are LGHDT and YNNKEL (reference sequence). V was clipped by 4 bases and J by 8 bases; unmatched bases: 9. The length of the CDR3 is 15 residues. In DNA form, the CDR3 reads TGTGCCAGCAGCCCTCCGGGACAGGGTCGCCATGAGCAGTTCTTC. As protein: CASSPPGQGRHEQFF.

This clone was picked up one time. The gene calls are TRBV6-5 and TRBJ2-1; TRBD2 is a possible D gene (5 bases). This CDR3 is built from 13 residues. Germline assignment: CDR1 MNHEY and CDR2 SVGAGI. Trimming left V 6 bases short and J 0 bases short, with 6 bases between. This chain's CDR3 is CASRGSSYNEQFF. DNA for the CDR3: TGTGCCAGCAGGGGGAGCTCCTACAATGAGCAGTTCTTC.

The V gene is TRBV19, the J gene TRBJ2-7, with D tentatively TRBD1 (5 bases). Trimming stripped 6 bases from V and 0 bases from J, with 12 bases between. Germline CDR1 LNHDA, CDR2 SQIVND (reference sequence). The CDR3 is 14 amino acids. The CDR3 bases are TGTGCCAGTAGCCAGACAGACGGCTCCTACGAGCAGTACTTC. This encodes CASSQTDGSYEQYF.

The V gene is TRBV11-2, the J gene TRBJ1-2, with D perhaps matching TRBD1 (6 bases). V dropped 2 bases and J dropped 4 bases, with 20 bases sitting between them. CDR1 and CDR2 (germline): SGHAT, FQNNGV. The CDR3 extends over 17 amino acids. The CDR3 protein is CASSLTRGSGALYGYTF. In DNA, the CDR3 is TGTGCCAGCAGCTTAACCCGAGGGTCAGGGGCCCTCTATGGCTACACCTTC.

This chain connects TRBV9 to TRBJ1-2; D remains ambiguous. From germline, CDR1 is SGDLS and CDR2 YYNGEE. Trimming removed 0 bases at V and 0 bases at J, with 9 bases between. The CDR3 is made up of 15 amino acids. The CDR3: CASSVVADANYGYTF. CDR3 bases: TGTGCCAGCAGCGTAGTGGCGGATGCTAACTATGGCTACACCTTC. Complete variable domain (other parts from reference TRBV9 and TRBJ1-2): DSGVTQTPKHLITATGQRVTLRCSPRSGDLSVYWYQQSLDQGLQFLIQYYNGEERAKGNILERFSAQQFPDLHSELNLSSLELGDSALYFCASSVVADANYGYTFGSGTRLTVV.

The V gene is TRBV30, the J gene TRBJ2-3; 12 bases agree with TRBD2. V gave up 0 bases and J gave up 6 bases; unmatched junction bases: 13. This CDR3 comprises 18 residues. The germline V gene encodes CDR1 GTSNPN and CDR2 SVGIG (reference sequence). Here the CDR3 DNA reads TGTGCCTGGAGTGTGATCGGGGCTAGCGGGGGGGCAGGCGATACGCAGTATTTT. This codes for CAWSVIGASGGAGDTQYF.

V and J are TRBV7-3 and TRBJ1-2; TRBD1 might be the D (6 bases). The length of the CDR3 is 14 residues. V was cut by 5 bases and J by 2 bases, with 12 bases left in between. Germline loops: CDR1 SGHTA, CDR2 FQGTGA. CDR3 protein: CASSQGTSNYGYTF. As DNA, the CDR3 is TGTGCCAGCAGCCAAGGGACATCCAACTATGGCTACACCTTC.